Each of the 8 T cell receptor beta chains below was sequenced from the same sample in a study of CD8 T cells in ankylosing spondylitis. TCRdb reanalysed the 5' RACE reads using MiXCR and keeps one entry per CDR3 protein. The sample carries 700,000 to 850,000 distinct CDR3 sequences, about 10% recorded once. These receptors are not linked to any known antigen. Findings of the study overall: Within ankylosing spondylitis blood, a TCR beta motif made up of seven to nine highly homologous variants appeared to be characteristic.

Sequencing input: blood, either unsorted or a sorted T cell fraction (not recorded which). These receptors all come from a male donor with ankylosing spondylitis.

There are a few counts of this clonotype. The genes are TRBV12-3 or TRBV12-4 and TRBJ1-1; TRBD1 matches at 9 bases. The CDR3 is 14 residues long. After removal of 4 bases from V and 7 bases from J, the junction contained 7 bases not matched to a gene. The DNA for the CDR3 is TGTGCCAGCAGTTCGGACAGGGGCGTAGGTGAAGCTTTCTTT. It codes for CASSSDRGVGEAFF.

This clonotype has a handful of counts. The J gene is TRBJ2-7, the V gene TRBV28; 11 bases line up with TRBD1. V trimming: 5 bases; J trimming: 3 bases; junction bases outside the gene matches: 6. The CDR3 contains 15 residues. CDR1 and CDR2 from the germline V gene are MDHEN and SYDVKM. CDR3 sequence reads: CASSGPGQGVYEQYF. CDR3 coding DNA: TGTGCCAGCAGTGGACCGGGACAGGGGGTCTACGAGCAGTACTTC.

This clonotype was counted only a few times. The rearrangement uses TRBV18 and TRBJ2-3; no clear D. The length of the CDR3 is 16 residues. Germline V gene sequence: CDR1 KGHSH, CDR2 LQKENI. The V end lost 1 base, the J end lost 0 bases, and 11 bases lay between the germline ends. CDR3 in DNA: TGTGCCAGCTCACCACAACAGTCGTTTAGCACAGATACGCAGTATTTT. Translation: CASSPQQSFSTDTQYF.

The chain uses TRBV5-1 and TRBJ2-2; no reliable D call. The ends were cut back, 1 base at V and 6 bases at J, with 7 bases in the middle. In germline, CDR1 is SGHRS, CDR2 YFSETQ. This CDR3 comprises 13 residues. CDR3 amino acids: CASSLKVSGELFF. The CDR3 region has the DNA TGCGCCAGCAGCTTGAAGGTCTCCGGGGAGCTGTTTTTT. The variable domain in full, with the rest retrieved from reference TRBV5-1 and TRBJ2-2, is KAGVTQTPRYLIKTRGQQVTLSCSPISGHRSVSWYQQTPGQGLQFLFEYFSETQRNKGNFPGRFSGRQFSNSRSEMNVSTLELGDSALYLCASSLKVSGELFFGEGSRLTVL.

The CDR3 loop is CASSQVVGYGYTF. The CDR3 nucleotides are TGTGCCAGCAGCCAAGTGGTAGGCTATGGCTACACCTTC. V is TRBV3-1 and J is TRBJ1-2; D is unresolved. Germline CDR1 is LGHDT and CDR2 is YNNKEL (reference sequence). V shed 1 base and J shed 4 bases, with 7 bases lying between them. This CDR3 comprises 13 residues.

This clonotype was counted ten times or more. The chain has TRBV20-1 and TRBJ2-1, with D perhaps TRBD2 (6 bases). V was clipped by 3 bases and J by 4 bases, with 10 bases between them. This CDR3 region has 13 residues. Germline loops: CDR1 DFQATT, CDR2 SNEGSKA (reference sequence). As DNA, the CDR3 is TGCAGTGCTAGCGGGGGTCAGTACAATGAGCAGTTCTTC. This encodes CSASGGQYNEQFF.

This clonotype was detected only once. The chain joins TRBV5-1 to TRBJ2-7; 7 nucleotides agree with TRBD1. The V and J ends lost 7 bases and 6 bases, in that order; junction bases with no gene match: 10. Germline V CDR1 and CDR2: SGHRS, YFSETQ. The CDR3 runs to 13 residues. The CDR3 loop reads CASVRDRHTEQYF. The CDR3 DNA reads TGCGCCAGCGTCCGGGACAGACACACCGAGCAGTACTTC.

This clonotype has more than one count but fewer than ten. The chain combines TRBV20-1 with TRBJ2-5; no reliable D call. The V end lost 1 base, the J end lost 4 bases, and 13 bases lay between the germline ends. Germline CDR1 DFQATT, CDR2 SNEGSKA (reference sequence). There are 14 residues in the CDR3. CDR3 loop: CSARVLGIGETQYF. The CDR3, as DNA: TGCAGTGCTAGAGTTTTAGGGATCGGAGAGACCCAGTACTTC.